The clone carrying this TCR beta chain was seen at least ten times. Its antigen is unknown. V lost 6 bases, J lost 2 bases, and 8 bases stayed unmatched. The length of the CDR3 is 15 residues. Germline lookup yields CDR1 MNHEY and CDR2 SVGAGI. The data were obtained in a study of T cells in Graves' hyperthyroidism and ophthalmopathy. The study's findings and limits: Blood also contained most expanded thyroid clonotypes above 0.001. A model of 13 V-J pairs discriminated ophthalmopathy from stable hyperthyroidism.

Hyperthyroidism patients were newly diagnosed, had disease duration under 2 months, and were aged 18 to 65 years. Amplified TCR beta CDR3 regions derived from RNA transcripts. Carried out on the TCR CDR3, a first-round RT-PCR used the HTBI primer set. TCRdb reanalysed the multiplex PCR reads using MiXCR and keeps one entry per CDR3 protein. The top ten clones hold 7.5% to 8.5% of a sample with 500,000 to 750,000 distinct CDR3 sequences, about 43% of them seen once. The TCR originated in a woman aged 18-29 years with Graves' hyperthyroidism. The gene calls are TRBV6-5 and TRBJ2-5; 8 bases align to TRBD2. What was sequenced was peripheral blood or thyroid tissue (not recorded which). The CDR3 DNA reads TGTGCCAGCAGCTCGGGAGGGGGAGGACAAGAGACCCAGTACTTC. Translated, it gives CASSSGGGGQETQYF.